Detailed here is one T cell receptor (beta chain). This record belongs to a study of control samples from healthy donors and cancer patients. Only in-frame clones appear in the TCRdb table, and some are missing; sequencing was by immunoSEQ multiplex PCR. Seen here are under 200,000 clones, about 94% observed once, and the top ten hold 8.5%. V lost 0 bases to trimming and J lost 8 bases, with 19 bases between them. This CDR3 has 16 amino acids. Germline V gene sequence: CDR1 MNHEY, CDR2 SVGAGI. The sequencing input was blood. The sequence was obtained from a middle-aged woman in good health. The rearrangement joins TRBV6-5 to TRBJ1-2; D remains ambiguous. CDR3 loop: CASSYSYIFVGEGYTF. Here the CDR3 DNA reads TGTGCCAGCAGTTACTCGTATATCTTCGTCGGGGAGGGCTACACCTTC.